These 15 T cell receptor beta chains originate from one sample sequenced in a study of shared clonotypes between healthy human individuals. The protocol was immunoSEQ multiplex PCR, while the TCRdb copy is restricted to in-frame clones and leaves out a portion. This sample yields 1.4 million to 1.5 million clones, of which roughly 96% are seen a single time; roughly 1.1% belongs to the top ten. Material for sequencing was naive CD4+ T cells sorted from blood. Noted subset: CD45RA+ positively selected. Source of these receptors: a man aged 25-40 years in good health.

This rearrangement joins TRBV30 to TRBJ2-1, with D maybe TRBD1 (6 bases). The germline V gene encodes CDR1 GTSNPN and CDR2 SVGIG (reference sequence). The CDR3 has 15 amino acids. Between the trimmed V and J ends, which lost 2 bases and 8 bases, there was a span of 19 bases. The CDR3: CAWSSTGDRRDEQFF. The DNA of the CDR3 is TGTGCCTGGAGTTCGACAGGAGACCGCCGGGATGAGCAGTTCTTC.

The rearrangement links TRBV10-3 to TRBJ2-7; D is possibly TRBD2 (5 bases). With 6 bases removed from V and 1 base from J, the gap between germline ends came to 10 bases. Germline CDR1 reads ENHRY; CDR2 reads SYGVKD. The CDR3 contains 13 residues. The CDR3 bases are TGTGCCATCAGGCGGACGGGATCCTACGAGCAGTACTTC. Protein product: CAIRRTGSYEQYF.

The CDR3 nucleotides read TGCGCCAGCAGCTTGGTAGTAGCGGAGACCCAGTACTTC. This translates into CASSLVVAETQYF. The rearrangement joins TRBV5-1 to TRBJ2-5; D might be TRBD2 (5 bases). V lost 0 bases to trimming and J lost 5 bases, with 8 bases between them. This CDR3 is built from 13 residues. The germline CDR1 and CDR2 sequences are SGHRS and YFSETQ. Based on the CDR3 plus reference TRBV5-1 and TRBJ2-5, the full variable domain is KAGVTQTPRYLIKTRGQQVTLSCSPISGHRSVSWYQQTPGQGLQFLFEYFSETQRNKGNFPGRFSGRQFSNSRSEMNVSTLELGDSALYLCASSLVVAETQYFGPGTRLLVL.

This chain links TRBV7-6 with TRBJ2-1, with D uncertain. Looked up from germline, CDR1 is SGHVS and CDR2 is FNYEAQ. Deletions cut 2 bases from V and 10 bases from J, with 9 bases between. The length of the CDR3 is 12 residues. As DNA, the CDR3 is TGTGCCAGCAGCTTAACCAGAACCGAGCAGTTCTTC. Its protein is CASSLTRTEQFF.

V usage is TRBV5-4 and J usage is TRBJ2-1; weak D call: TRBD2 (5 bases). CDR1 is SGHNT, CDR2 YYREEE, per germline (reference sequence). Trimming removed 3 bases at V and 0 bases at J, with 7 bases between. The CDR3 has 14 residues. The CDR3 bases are TGTGCCAGCAGCTCGGACTCCTCCTACAATGAGCAGTTCTTC. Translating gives CASSSDSSYNEQFF.

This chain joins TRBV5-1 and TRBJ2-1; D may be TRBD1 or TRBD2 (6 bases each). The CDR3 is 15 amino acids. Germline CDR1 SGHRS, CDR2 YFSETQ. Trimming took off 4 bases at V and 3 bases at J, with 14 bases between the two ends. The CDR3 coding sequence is TGCGCCAGCAGCCTAGACAGGAGGGGCTACAATGAGCAGTTCTTC. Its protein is CASSLDRRGYNEQFF.

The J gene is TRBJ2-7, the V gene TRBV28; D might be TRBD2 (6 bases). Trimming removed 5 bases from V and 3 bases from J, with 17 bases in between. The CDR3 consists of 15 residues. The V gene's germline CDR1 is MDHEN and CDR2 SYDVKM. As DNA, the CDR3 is TGTGCCAGCAGTCCGCCTGGGGGGAAGTTCTACGAGCAGTACTTC. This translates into CASSPPGGKFYEQYF. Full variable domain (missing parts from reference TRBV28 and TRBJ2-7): DVKVTQSSRYLVKRTGEKVFLECVQDMDHENMFWYRQDPGLGLRLIYFSYDVKMKEKGDIPEGYSVSREKKERFSLILESASTNQTSMYLCASSPPGGKFYEQYFGPGTRLTVT.

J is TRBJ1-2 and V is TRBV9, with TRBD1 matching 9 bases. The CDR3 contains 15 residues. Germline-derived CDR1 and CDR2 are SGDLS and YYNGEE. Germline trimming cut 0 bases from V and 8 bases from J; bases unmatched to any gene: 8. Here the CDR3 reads CASSVGPQGALGYTF. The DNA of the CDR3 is TGTGCCAGCAGCGTAGGCCCACAGGGGGCGCTGGGCTACACCTTC.

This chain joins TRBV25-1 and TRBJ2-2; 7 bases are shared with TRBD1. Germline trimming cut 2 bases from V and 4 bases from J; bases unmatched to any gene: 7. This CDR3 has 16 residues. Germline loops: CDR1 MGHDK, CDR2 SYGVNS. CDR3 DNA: TGTGCCAGCAGTGAACCCGACAGGGCCCTCACCGGGGAGCTGTTTTTT. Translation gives CASSEPDRALTGELFF.

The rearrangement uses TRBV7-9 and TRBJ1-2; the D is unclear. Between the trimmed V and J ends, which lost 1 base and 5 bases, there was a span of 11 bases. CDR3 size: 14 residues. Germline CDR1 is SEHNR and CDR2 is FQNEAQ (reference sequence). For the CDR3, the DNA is TGTGCCAGCAGCTTAGACGGCATAATTTATGGCTACACCTTC. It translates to CASSLDGIIYGYTF. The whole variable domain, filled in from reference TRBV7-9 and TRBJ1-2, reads DTGVSQNPRHKITKRGQNVTFRCDPISEHNRLYWYRQTLGQGPEFLTYFQNEAQLEKSRLLSDRFSAERPKGSFSTLEIQRTEQGDSAMYLCASSLDGIIYGYTFGSGTRLTVV.

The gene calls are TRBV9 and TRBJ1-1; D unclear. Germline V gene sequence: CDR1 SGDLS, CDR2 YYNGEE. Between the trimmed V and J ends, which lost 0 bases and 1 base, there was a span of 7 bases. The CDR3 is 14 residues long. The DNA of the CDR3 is TGTGCCAGCAGCGTAGATGGTCCGAACACTGAAGCTTTCTTT. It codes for CASSVDGPNTEAFF.

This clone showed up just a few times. Written as DNA, the CDR3 is TGTGCCAGCAGGTTGACTAGCGGGGGCACCGGGGAGCTGTTTTTT. This gives the protein CASRLTSGGTGELFF. V and J are TRBV27 and TRBJ2-2, with 12 bases fitting TRBD2. This CDR3 has 15 residues. The V gene end was trimmed by 6 bases and the J gene end by 4 bases; junction bases not matched to a gene: 3. CDR1 is MNHEY, CDR2 SMNVEV, per germline (reference sequence).

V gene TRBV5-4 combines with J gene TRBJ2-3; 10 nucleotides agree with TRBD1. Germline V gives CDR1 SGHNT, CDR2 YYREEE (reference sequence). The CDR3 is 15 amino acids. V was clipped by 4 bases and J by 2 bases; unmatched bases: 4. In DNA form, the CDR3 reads TGTGCCAGCAGCCGGACAGGGGGGGTCACAGATACGCAGTATTTT. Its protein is CASSRTGGVTDTQYF. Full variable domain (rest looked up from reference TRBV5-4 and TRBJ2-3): ETGVTQSPTHLIKTRGQQVTLRCSSQSGHNTVSWYQQALGQGPQFIFQYYREEENGRGNFPPRFSGLQFPNYSSELNVNALELDDSALYLCASSRTGGVTDTQYFGPGTRLTVL.

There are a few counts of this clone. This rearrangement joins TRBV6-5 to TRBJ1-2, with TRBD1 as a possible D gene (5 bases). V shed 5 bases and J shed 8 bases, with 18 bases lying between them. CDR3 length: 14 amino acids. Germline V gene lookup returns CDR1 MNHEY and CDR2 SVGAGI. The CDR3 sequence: CASSPGTLSGGYTF. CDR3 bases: TGTGCCAGCAGTCCGGGGACTCTATCGGGGGGCTACACCTTC.

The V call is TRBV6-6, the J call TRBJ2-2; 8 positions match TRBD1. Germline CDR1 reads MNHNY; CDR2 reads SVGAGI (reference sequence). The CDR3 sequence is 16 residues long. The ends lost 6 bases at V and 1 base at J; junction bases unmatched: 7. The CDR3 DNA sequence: TGTGCCAGCAGCCCAACAGGGGGGAGGAACACCGGGGAGCTGTTTTTT. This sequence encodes CASSPTGGRNTGELFF.